Presented here are 21 T cell receptor beta chains from one specimen sequenced in a study of blood T cell repertoires in COVID-19. Assay used: immunoSEQ multiplex PCR; TCRdb lists only in-frame clones, some missing. Of some 91,000 clones listed, around four fifths are singletons. Sequenced sample: peripheral blood. These receptor sequences come from a human donor in a cohort sampled during active COVID-19.

This chain uses TRBV9 with TRBJ2-5; maybe TRBD2 (5 bases). The germline V gene has CDR1 SGDLS and CDR2 YYNGEE. Trimming took off 6 bases at V and 5 bases at J, with 14 bases between the two ends. The CDR3 spans 13 residues. The CDR3 DNA follows: TGTGCCAGCAAGCCGGCGGAGGAGGAGACCCAGTACTTC. Its protein is CASKPAEEETQYF.

The V call is TRBV4-3, the J call TRBJ2-2; TRBD2 aligns across 11 bases. Germline V gene sequence: CDR1 LGHNA, CDR2 YSLEER. The CDR3 consists of 17 residues. V shed 3 bases and J 3 bases; nucleotides not matched to a gene: 6. The DNA for the CDR3 is TGCGCCAGCAGCCAGGTAGCGGGGGGGCTTGACACCGGGGAGCTGTTTTTT. It translates to CASSQVAGGLDTGELFF.

V and J are TRBV5-1 and TRBJ2-3; tentative D call: TRBD2 (5 bases). Per germline, CDR1 SGHRS and CDR2 YFSETQ. The CDR3 is made up of 13 amino acids. V lost 4 bases and J 6 bases, leaving 12 bases between the germline ends. CDR3 DNA sequence: TGCGCCAGCAGCGGGGAGCTCGTGGATACGCAGTATTTT. Protein: CASSGELVDTQYF.

This clone was detected once. The V call is TRBV10-2, the J call TRBJ1-2; D ambiguous. Germline loops: CDR1 WSHSY, CDR2 SAAADI. CDR3 length: 13 residues. V gave up 9 bases and J gave up 3 bases, with 14 bases separating them. This CDR3 is CASRDTDDYGYTF. CDR3 nucleotide sequence: TGCGCCAGTCGGGATACGGACGACTATGGCTACACCTTC.

This clone was counted a few times. The chain uses TRBV6-4 and TRBJ1-6; D unresolved. The CDR3 consists of 14 residues. Germline loops: CDR1 MRHNA, CDR2 SNTAGT. Trimming removed 10 bases at V and 5 bases at J, with 15 bases between. The CDR3 sequence is CATKYRSDNSPLHF. The DNA for the CDR3 is TGTGCCACCAAATACAGATCCGATAATTCACCCCTCCACTTT.

This clone appeared a few times. V and J are TRBV6-5 and TRBJ1-6, with D possibly matching TRBD1 (5 bases). CDR1 and CDR2 from the germline V gene are MNHEY and SVGAGI. V was trimmed by 9 bases and J by 6 bases, leaving 15 bases between them. The CDR3 is made up of 14 amino acids. CDR3 sequence: CASATADRNSPLHF. CDR3 nucleotides: TGTGCCAGTGCGACAGCCGATCGTAATTCACCCCTCCACTTT.

The J gene is TRBJ1-1, the V gene TRBV29-1, with 7 bases lining up with TRBD1. V lost 4 bases to trimming and J lost 0 bases; unmatched junction nucleotides: 5. The germline CDR1 and CDR2 sequences are SQVTM and ANQGSEA. The CDR3 has 14 amino acids. DNA of the CDR3: TGCAGCGTTGTATGGGACAGTTTGAACACTGAAGCTTTCTTT. Its protein product is CSVVWDSLNTEAFF.

The V call is TRBV5-1, the J call TRBJ1-1, with a tentative D call TRBD1 (6 bases). Germline lookup yields CDR1 SGHRS and CDR2 YFSETQ. This CDR3 region has 13 residues. The germline V and J ends were trimmed by 0 bases and 3 bases, with 6 bases remaining between them. The CDR3 spells CASSLDRDTEAFF. The CDR3 DNA sequence: TGCGCCAGCAGCTTGGACAGGGACACTGAAGCTTTCTTT. The variable domain in full, with the rest retrieved from reference TRBV5-1 and TRBJ1-1, is KAGVTQTPRYLIKTRGQQVTLSCSPISGHRSVSWYQQTPGQGLQFLFEYFSETQRNKGNFPGRFSGRQFSNSRSEMNVSTLELGDSALYLCASSLDRDTEAFFGQGTRLTVV.

The chain links TRBV6-2 or TRBV6-3 to TRBJ2-2; TRBD1 matches at 9 bases. The CDR3 is made up of 16 amino acids. Germline V gene sequence: CDR1 MNHEY, CDR2 SVGEGT. V shed 3 bases, J shed 2 bases, and the junction held 4 bases outside the gene matches. The CDR3 nucleotides are TGTGCCAGCAGTTATCCGGGACAGGGAAACACCGGGGAGCTGTTTTTT. This translates into CASSYPGQGNTGELFF.

The chain recombines TRBV9 with TRBJ1-1; D remains unclear. Trimming removed 3 bases from V and 1 base from J, with 4 bases in between. This CDR3 is 12 amino acids long. CDR1 and CDR2 (germline): SGDLS, YYNGEE. The CDR3 DNA reads TGTGCCAGCAGCGCACAGAACACTGAAGCTTTCTTT. Translation gives CASSAQNTEAFF.

The rearrangement links TRBV15 to TRBJ2-7, with TRBD2 identical over 12 bases. Germline CDR1 is LNHNV and CDR2 is YYDKDF (reference sequence). This CDR3 comprises 18 residues. The junction had 7 bases not matched to a gene; V was cut back by 0 bases and J by 1 base. The CDR3 reads CATSRDSSTSGGSYEQYF. The DNA for the CDR3 is TGTGCCACCAGCAGAGATTCCTCGACTAGCGGGGGTTCCTACGAGCAGTACTTC.

As to this clone: Other DNA variants within this sample encode the same CDR3. This chain connects TRBV5-1 to TRBJ1-1; no clear D. Looked up from germline, CDR1 is SGHRS and CDR2 is YFSETQ. V was cut by 0 bases and J by 1 base, with 7 bases left in between. This CDR3 is built from 14 residues. In DNA, the CDR3 is TGCGCCAGCAGCTTGGCGCCGGGGAACACTGAAGCTTTCTTT. This translates into CASSLAPGNTEAFF.

This clone has just a few counts. This chain links TRBV6-4 with TRBJ1-5, with D possibly being TRBD1 (5 bases). Germline loops: CDR1 MRHNA, CDR2 SNTAGT. V was cut by 0 bases and J by 3 bases, with 9 bases left in between. The CDR3 is made up of 15 amino acids. The CDR3 reads CASSDSIGDNQPQHF. The CDR3 nucleotides read TGTGCCAGCAGTGACTCAATAGGGGACAATCAGCCCCAGCATTTT.

The rearrangement joins TRBV5-1 to TRBJ2-1; maybe TRBD1 (5 bases). The germline V gene has CDR1 SGHRS and CDR2 YFSETQ. V gave up 0 bases and J gave up 7 bases, with 11 bases separating them. CDR3 length: 14 amino acids. The CDR3 reads CASSLGGGRNEQFF. CDR3 bases: TGCGCCAGCAGCTTGGGGGGCGGTCGGAATGAGCAGTTCTTC. The whole variable domain, remainder taken from reference TRBV5-1 and TRBJ2-1, is KAGVTQTPRYLIKTRGQQVTLSCSPISGHRSVSWYQQTPGQGLQFLFEYFSETQRNKGNFPGRFSGRQFSNSRSEMNVSTLELGDSALYLCASSLGGGRNEQFFGPGTRLTVL.

The chain joins TRBV28 to TRBJ2-7; no firm D call. The CDR3 covers 11 residues. Germline-derived CDR1 and CDR2 are MDHEN and SYDVKM. The V and J ends lost 6 bases and 3 bases respectively, with 6 bases between them. CDR3 protein: CASRTSYEQYF. CDR3 coding DNA: TGTGCCAGCAGAACAAGCTACGAGCAGTACTTC.

The V call is TRBV2, the J call TRBJ2-3; possibly TRBD2 for D (5 bases). The CDR3 is 19 residues long. The ends were cut back, 2 bases at V and 1 base at J, with 22 bases in the middle. CDR1 and CDR2 (germline): SNHLY, FYNNEI. The CDR3 here is CASSERAGVGSFGTDTQYF. CDR3 DNA: TGTGCCAGCAGTGAACGTGCCGGGGTCGGGTCCTTTGGCACAGATACGCAGTATTTT.

The gene calls are TRBV9 and TRBJ2-2; D remains unclear. CDR3 length: 17 amino acids. Trimming stripped 4 bases from V and 1 base from J, with 17 bases between. Germline V gene lookup returns CDR1 SGDLS and CDR2 YYNGEE. The CDR3 DNA sequence: TGTGCCAGCAGCCCGTTGGGTCCGCGACAGAACACCGGGGAGCTGTTTTTT. Its translation is CASSPLGPRQNTGELFF.

The chain is built from TRBV11-2 and TRBJ2-7; maybe TRBD2 (5 bases). There are 14 residues in the CDR3. Germline CDR1 SGHAT, CDR2 FQNNGV. Trimming removed 7 bases at V and 7 bases at J, with 20 bases between. The CDR3: CASTRGQEAREQYF. CDR3 nucleotides: TGTGCCAGCACCAGAGGGCAGGAGGCCCGGGAGCAGTACTTC.

Remarks on this clone: Additional DNA sequences in this sample encode the identical CDR3. The chain recombines TRBV5-1 with TRBJ1-4, with TRBD1 matching 8 bases. The CDR3 sequence is 16 residues long. CDR1 SGHRS and CDR2 YFSETQ come from the germline V gene. With 0 bases clipped from V and 2 bases from J, the junction kept 3 bases outside the gene matches. CDR3 region: CASSLGQGLTNEKLFF. CDR3 DNA: TGCGCCAGCAGCTTGGGACAGGGGCTTACTAATGAAAAACTGTTTTTT.

The CDR3 bases are TGTGCCAGCTCACGGGAAGACAGGGGGCTTGGCTACACCTTC. Protein: CASSREDRGLGYTF. The chain is built from TRBV18 and TRBJ1-2, with 10 bases that match TRBD1. Unmatched junction bases numbered 6, after V lost 4 bases and J lost 7 bases. Looked up from germline, CDR1 is KGHSH and CDR2 is LQKENI. The CDR3 loop spans 14 amino acids.

The gene calls are TRBV5-1 and TRBJ2-2; 15 nucleotides agree with TRBD2. The CDR3 is 15 residues long. CDR1 is SGHRS and CDR2 is YFSETQ in the germline V gene. V gave up 9 bases and J gave up 8 bases; unmatched junction bases: 8. In nucleotides, the CDR3 is TGCGCCACGACGGGACTAGCGGGAGGTGAAGGGGAGCTGTTTTTT. Its translation is CATTGLAGGEGELFF.